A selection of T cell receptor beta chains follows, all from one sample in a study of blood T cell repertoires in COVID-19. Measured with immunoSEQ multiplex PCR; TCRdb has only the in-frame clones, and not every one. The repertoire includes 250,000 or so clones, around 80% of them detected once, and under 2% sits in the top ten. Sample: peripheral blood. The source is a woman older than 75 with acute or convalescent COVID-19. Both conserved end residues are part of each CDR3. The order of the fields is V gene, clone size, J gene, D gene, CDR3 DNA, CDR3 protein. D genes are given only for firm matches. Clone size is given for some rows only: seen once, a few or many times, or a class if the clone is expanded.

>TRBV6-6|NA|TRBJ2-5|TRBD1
TGTGCCAGTCGGCAGACAGGGGGAGAGACCCAGTACTTC
CASRQTGGETQYF
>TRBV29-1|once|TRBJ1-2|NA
TGCAGCGTTGAAGAGATACCGGGAGTCGACTACACCTTC
CSVEEIPGVDYTF
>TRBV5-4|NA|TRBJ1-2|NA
TGTGCCAGCACCTCCACCAGAACAGATGGCTACACCTTC
CASTSTRTDGYTF
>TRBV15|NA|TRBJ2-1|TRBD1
TGTGCCACCAGCACAGAGGGGACAGGGAGTTACAATGAGCAGTTCTTC
CATSTEGTGSYNEQFF
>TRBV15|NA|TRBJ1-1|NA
TGTGCCACCAGCAGAGATCAGGAGGGGCGCGGCACTGAAGCTTTCTTT
CATSRDQEGRGTEAFF
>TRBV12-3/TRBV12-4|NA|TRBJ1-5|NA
TGTGCCAGCAGTTCCGGCAATCAGCCCCAGCATTTT
CASSSGNQPQHF
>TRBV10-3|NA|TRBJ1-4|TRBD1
TGTGCCATCAGTCCGGGACAGACTAATGAAAAACTGTTTTTT
CAISPGQTNEKLFF
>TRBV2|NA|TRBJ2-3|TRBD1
TGTGCCAGCAGGAGGGTAGGACAGGGGGCTAGCACAGATACGCAGTATTTT
CASRRVGQGASTDTQYF
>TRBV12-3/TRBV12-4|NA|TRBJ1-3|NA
TGTGCCAGCACCCTAGACTCTGGAAACACCATATATTTT
CASTLDSGNTIYF
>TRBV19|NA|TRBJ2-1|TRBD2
TGTGCCAGTAGTATTGGCGGGAGGGCCAGGGGCTATGAGCAGTTCTTC
CASSIGGRARGYEQFF
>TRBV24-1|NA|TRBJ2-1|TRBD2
TGTGCCACCAGTGAACCCACTAGCGGGAGGGCCCTTAATGAGCAGTTCTTC
CATSEPTSGRALNEQFF
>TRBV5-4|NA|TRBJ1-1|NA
TGTGCCAGCAGCTTGCATTACGGGAACACTGAAGCTTTCTTT
CASSLHYGNTEAFF
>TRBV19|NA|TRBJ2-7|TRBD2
TGTGCCAGTAGTGGAGCGGGGGTATACGAGCAGTACTTC
CASSGAGVYEQYF
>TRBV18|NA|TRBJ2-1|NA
TGTGCCAGCTCACCACTTGCGGGCGGTGAGCAGTTCTTC
CASSPLAGGEQFF